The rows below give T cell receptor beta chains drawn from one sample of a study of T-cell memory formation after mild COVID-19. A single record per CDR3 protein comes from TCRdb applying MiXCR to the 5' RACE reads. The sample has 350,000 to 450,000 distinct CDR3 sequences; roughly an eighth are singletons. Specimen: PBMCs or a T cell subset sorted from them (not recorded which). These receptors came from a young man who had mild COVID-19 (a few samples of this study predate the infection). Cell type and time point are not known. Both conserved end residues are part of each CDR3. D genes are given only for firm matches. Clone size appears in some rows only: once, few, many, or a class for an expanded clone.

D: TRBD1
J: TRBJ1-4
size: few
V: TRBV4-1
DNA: TGCGCCAGCAGCCCTGAGGACAGGGAGGGTGAAAAACTGTTTTTT
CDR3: CASSPEDREGEKLFF

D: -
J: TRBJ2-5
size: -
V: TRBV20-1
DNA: TGCAGTCCGGACGGGAAAGAGACCCAGTACTTC
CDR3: CSPDGKETQYF

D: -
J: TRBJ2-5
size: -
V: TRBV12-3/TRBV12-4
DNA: TGTGCCAGCAGTTTCTGGTCAGGGAGCCAAGAGACCCAGTACTTC
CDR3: CASSFWSGSQETQYF

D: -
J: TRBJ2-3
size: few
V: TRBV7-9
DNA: TGTGCCAGCACCCCGGGCCCCCGACTATCCCCAGATACGCAGTATTTT
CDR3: CASTPGPRLSPDTQYF

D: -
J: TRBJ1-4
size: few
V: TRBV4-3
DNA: TGCGCCAGCAGGGTTCAGGGAGCTGAAAAACTGTTTTTT
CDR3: CASRVQGAEKLFF

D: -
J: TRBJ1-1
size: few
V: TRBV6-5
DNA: TGTGCCGGAGGCGGCAGGGGAAATACTGAAGCTTTCTTT
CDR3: CAGGGRGNTEAFF

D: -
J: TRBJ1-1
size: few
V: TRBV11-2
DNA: TGTGCCAGCAGCTTCGGGGCATATCGCTCTCCTGAAGCTTTCTTT
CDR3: CASSFGAYRSPEAFF

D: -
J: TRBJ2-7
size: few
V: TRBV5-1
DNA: TGCGCCAGCAGCTTTGGGGTGGACGGAACCTACGAGCAGTACTTC
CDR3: CASSFGVDGTYEQYF

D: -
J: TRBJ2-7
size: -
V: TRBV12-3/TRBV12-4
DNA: TGTGCCAGCAGTTCCACTACCCCGGTCCGCTACGAGCAGTACTTC
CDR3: CASSSTTPVRYEQYF

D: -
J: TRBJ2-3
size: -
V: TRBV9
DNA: TGTGCCAGCAGCGCACCGGGGTGGGAAGATACGCAGTATTTT
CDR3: CASSAPGWEDTQYF